A selection of T cell receptor beta chains follows, all from one sample in a study of T-cell reconstitution after alpha-beta-depleted transplantation in children. MiXCR was run by TCRdb on the PCR reads, yielding one entry per CDR3 protein. This sample has 350,000 to 400,000 distinct CDR3 sequences, with more than 10% found just once. Sample: PBMCs, taken from the stem cell graft. The receptors were gathered from a human donor who donated a stem cell graft to a child with Fanconi anemia. Each CDR3 is given with its conserved first and last residue. D genes are given only for firm matches. Clone size is stated in some rows and not others, as once, few, many or a class when expanded.

j_call d_call clone_size v_call cdr3_aa cdr3_nt
TRBJ2-2 TRBD2 many TRBV5-1 CASSQSGDHTGELFF TGCGCCAGCAGCCAAAGCGGGGACCACACCGGGGAGCTGTTTTTT
TRBJ2-2 - many TRBV28 CASTVGTGELFF TGTGCCAGCACCGTTGGCACCGGGGAGCTGTTTTTT
TRBJ2-5 - - TRBV20-1 CSASGEGRKETQYF TGCAGTGCTAGTGGGGAAGGGAGAAAAGAGACCCAGTACTTC
TRBJ2-1 - few TRBV7-2 CASSFSLSTQAYNEQFF TGTGCCAGCAGCTTTTCCCTCTCAACGCAGGCCTACAATGAGCAGTTCTTC
TRBJ1-2 TRBD1 - TRBV10-3 CASHRTGGPYGYTF TGTGCCTCCCACAGGACAGGCGGACCCTATGGCTACACCTTC
TRBJ2-2 - - TRBV7-8 CASSLVRGTYTGELFF TGTGCCAGCAGCTTAGTGAGGGGCACTTACACCGGGGAGCTGTTTTTT
TRBJ2-5 - few TRBV18 CASSPPRGTGQETQYF TGTGCCAGCTCACCACCGAGGGGGACGGGCCAAGAGACCCAGTACTTC
TRBJ2-1 - few TRBV6-1 CASSEVSGAYNEQFF TGTGCCAGCAGTGAGGTATCGGGTGCCTACAATGAGCAGTTCTTC
TRBJ1-2 - - TRBV7-2 CASSSPGHPGYTF TGTGCCAGCAGCTCCCCGGGACATCCCGGCTACACCTTC
TRBJ2-1 - few TRBV15 CATSTGSSYNEQFF TGTGCCACCAGCACGGGGAGCTCCTACAATGAGCAGTTCTTC
TRBJ2-3 - many TRBV29-1 CSVDTDLQYF TGCAGCGTTGATACGGACCTACAGTATTTT
TRBJ1-2 - - TRBV4-2 CASSQDQDSPDYTF TGTGCCAGCAGCCAAGATCAGGACTCACCCGACTACACCTTC
TRBJ2-5 TRBD1 few TRBV2 CASSENLGQGLETQYF TGTGCCAGCAGTGAAAACCTCGGACAGGGTTTGGAGACCCAGTACTTC